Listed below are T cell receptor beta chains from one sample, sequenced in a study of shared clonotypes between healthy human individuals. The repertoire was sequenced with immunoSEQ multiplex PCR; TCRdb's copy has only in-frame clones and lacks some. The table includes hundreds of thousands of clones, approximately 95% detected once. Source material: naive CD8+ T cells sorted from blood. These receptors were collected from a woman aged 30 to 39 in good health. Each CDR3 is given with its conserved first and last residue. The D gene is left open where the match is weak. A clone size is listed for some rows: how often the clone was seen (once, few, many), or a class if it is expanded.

CASEKFLQVYTGELFF	TGTGCCAGCGAGAAGTTTCTACAGGTGTACACCGGGGAGCTGTTTTTT	.	.	TRBV28	TRBJ2-2
CASSLAWGEYYEQYF	TGTGCCAGCAGCTTAGCGTGGGGGGAGTACTACGAGCAGTACTTC	.	.	TRBV7-9	TRBJ2-7
CASKGGTEAFF	TGCGCCAGCAAGGGGGGGACTGAAGCTTTCTTT	.	.	TRBV10-2	TRBJ1-1
CASSLDRSYEQYF	TGTGCCAGCAGCTTAGACAGGTCGTACGAGCAGTACTTC	.	.	TRBV5-4	TRBJ2-7
CASSSPGLYGYTF	TGTGCCAGCAGCAGCCCGGGCCTCTATGGCTACACCTTC	.	.	TRBV6-5	TRBJ1-2
CASSGQEGTGELFF	TGTGCCAGCAGCGGACAGGAGGGCACCGGGGAGCTGTTTTTT	.	.	TRBV27	TRBJ2-2
CAWSVSEMSRDEAFF	TGTGCCTGGAGTGTTAGTGAGATGTCTAGAGACGAAGCTTTCTTT	few	.	TRBV30	TRBJ1-1
CASRRVAGPRYNEQFF	TGTGCCAGCAGAAGAGTAGCGGGACCGCGATACAATGAGCAGTTCTTC	once	TRBD2	TRBV27	TRBJ2-1
CASSLGLAGPYFEQYF	TGTGCCAGCAGTTTAGGGCTAGCGGGACCATATTTCGAGCAGTACTTC	.	TRBD2	TRBV28	TRBJ2-7
CASSLWPLAGGEQDTQYF	TGTGCCAGCAGCTTGTGGCCCTTAGCGGGGGGGGAGCAAGATACGCAGTATTTT	.	TRBD2	TRBV5-4	TRBJ2-3
CASSLVDGGETDTQYF	TGTGCCAGCAGCTTAGTAGACGGGGGGGAGACAGATACGCAGTATTTT	.	TRBD2	TRBV7-2	TRBJ2-3
CASTELQGDNQPQHF	TGTGCCAGCACCGAATTGCAGGGAGATAATCAGCCCCAGCATTTT	.	.	TRBV28	TRBJ1-5
CASSQDWGGRYEQYF	TGCGCCAGCAGCCAAGATTGGGGGGGCCGCTACGAGCAGTACTTC	.	.	TRBV4-1	TRBJ2-7
CASSLEYGQYF	TGTGCCAGCAGCTTGGAATATGGGCAGTACTTC	.	.	TRBV7-9	TRBJ2-7
CASTWTSGNRGQVLYEQYF	TGTGCCAGCACGTGGACTAGCGGGAATCGGGGTCAAGTCCTCTACGAGCAGTACTTC	.	TRBD2	TRBV5-5	TRBJ2-7
CASSFAGGSYNEQFF	TGTGCCAGCAGCTTCGCGGGAGGCTCCTACAATGAGCAGTTCTTC	.	TRBD2	TRBV7-2	TRBJ2-1
CASSVEIAGGADTQYF	TGTGCCAGCAGCGTAGAAATAGCGGGAGGGGCGGATACGCAGTATTTT	.	TRBD2	TRBV9	TRBJ2-3
CASSSKHSTYEQYF	TGCGCCAGCAGCTCAAAGCACAGCACCTACGAGCAGTACTTC	.	.	TRBV4-1	TRBJ2-7